Below, 29 T cell receptor beta chains from the same sample are listed, as sequenced in a study of cytomegalovirus exposure and HLA in healthy donors. Use of 60 Vbeta and 13 Jbeta primers characterized the PCR. Generated by immunoSEQ multiplex PCR, the TCRdb table keeps only in-frame clones and is missing some. The data hold about 56,000 clones, with around 85% observed a single time. The sample consisted of PBMCs. The receptor source for this set is a man aged 40-49 years in good health and CMV-seronegative.

This chain uses TRBV30 with TRBJ1-1; possibly TRBD1 for D (6 bases). CDR3 length: 14 residues. V was trimmed by 3 bases and J by 2 bases, leaving 13 bases between them. CDR1 is GTSNPN, CDR2 SVGIG, per germline (reference sequence). The CDR3 nucleotides are TGTGCCTGGAGCTCCCTGACAGGAAACACTGAAGCTTTCTTT. Translation: CAWSSLTGNTEAFF.

The genes are TRBV7-7 and TRBJ2-7; 9 bases agree with TRBD1. The CDR3 length is 17 residues. The V gene's germline CDR1 is SSHAT and CDR2 FNYEAQ (reference sequence). The CDR3 bases are TGTGCTAGCAGCTTAGCCTCCGGGGACAGGGAGTCCTACGAGCAGTACGTC. Protein sequence: CASSLASGDRESYEQYV.

The rearrangement links TRBV5-1 to TRBJ2-3; TRBD1 matches 9 bases. The junction had 15 bases not matched to a gene; V was cut back by 4 bases and J by 6 bases. CDR1 is SGHRS and CDR2 is YFSETQ in the germline V gene. The CDR3 is 17 residues long. CDR3 coding DNA: TGCGCCAGCAGCCGCGTCAAACCGGGACAGGGCCCCGATACGCAGTATTTT. Amino acids: CASSRVKPGQGPDTQYF.

J is TRBJ2-1 and V is TRBV10-1, with 13 bases that match TRBD2. This CDR3 contains 16 residues. The V segment lost 3 bases and the J segment 10 bases; nucleotides outside the gene matches: 9. Germline V gives CDR1 WNHNN, CDR2 SYGVQD (reference sequence). The DNA of the CDR3 is TGCGCCAGCAGTGATTCCTATAAGGGACTAGCGGGGGAGCAGTTCTTC. Translating gives CASSDSYKGLAGEQFF.

The rearrangement uses TRBV9 and TRBJ1-2; no firm D call. The CDR3 consists of 10 residues. Per germline, CDR1 SGDLS and CDR2 YYNGEE. Deletions cut 4 bases from V and 8 bases from J, with 6 bases between. The CDR3: CASSSSGYTF. DNA for the CDR3: TGTGCCAGCAGCTCTTCCGGCTACACCTTC.

The rearrangement uses TRBV19 and TRBJ1-1; D gene unclear. Germline V gene sequence: CDR1 LNHDA, CDR2 SQIVND (reference sequence). Deletions cut 6 bases from V and 5 bases from J, with 16 bases between. The CDR3 contains 14 residues. Here the CDR3 reads CASSQTAMRTEAFF. The CDR3 DNA follows: TGTGCCAGTAGCCAGACGGCTATGAGGACTGAAGCTTTCTTT.

The chain is built from TRBV11-2 and TRBJ2-7; D perhaps matches TRBD2 (5 bases). The length of the CDR3 is 15 residues. Trimming stripped 1 base from V and 7 bases from J, with 17 bases between. Germline V gene lookup returns CDR1 SGHAT and CDR2 FQNNGV. The CDR3, as DNA: TGTGCCAGCAGCTTAGGGTCGACGGGGTCTCGGGAGCAGTACTTC. Its protein is CASSLGSTGSREQYF.

The chain combines TRBV10-3 with TRBJ2-5, with TRBD1 matching 8 bases. The CDR3 sequence is 13 residues long. V trimming: 10 bases; J trimming: 2 bases; junction bases outside the gene matches: 6. Germline V gives CDR1 ENHRY, CDR2 SYGVKD. This CDR3 is CATRTGQQETQYF. CDR3 sequence (DNA): TGTGCCACCAGGACAGGGCAACAAGAGACCCAGTACTTC.

The chain recombines TRBV7-9 with TRBJ2-2; 13 bases align to TRBD2. Looked up from germline, CDR1 is SEHNR and CDR2 is FQNEAQ (reference sequence). V trimming: 6 bases; J trimming: 3 bases; junction bases outside the gene matches: 4. CDR3 size: 16 residues. CDR3 nucleotide sequence: TGTGCCAGCAGACGACTAGCGGGGGGCCACACCGGGGAGCTGTTTTTT. Its translation is CASRRLAGGHTGELFF. Supplemented by reference TRBV7-9 and TRBJ2-2, the full variable domain reads DTGVSQNPRHKITKRGQNVTFRCDPISEHNRLYWYRQTLGQGPEFLTYFQNEAQLEKSRLLSDRFSAERPKGSFSTLEIQRTEQGDSAMYLCASRRLAGGHTGELFFGEGSRLTVL.

V usage is TRBV5-1 and J usage is TRBJ2-1; 15 bases agree with TRBD2. Germline loops: CDR1 SGHRS, CDR2 YFSETQ. The CDR3 length is 18 residues. Unmatched junction bases numbered 13, after V lost 4 bases and J lost 8 bases. The chain's CDR3 is CASSAGLAGGGPRHEQFF. DNA of the CDR3: TGCGCCAGCAGCGCCGGACTAGCGGGGGGGGGACCTAGGCATGAGCAGTTCTTC.

This chain connects TRBV2 to TRBJ1-5; 12 bases match TRBD1. Germline values: CDR1 SNHLY, CDR2 FYNNEI. V was clipped by 6 bases and J by 4 bases; unmatched bases: 16. This CDR3 comprises 19 residues. This CDR3 is CASSQRVGTGGIGNQPQHF. The CDR3 DNA sequence: TGTGCCAGCAGCCAACGGGTGGGGACAGGGGGCATTGGGAATCAGCCCCAGCATTTT.

The chain combines TRBV13 with TRBJ1-2; D unresolved. V lost 7 bases and J lost 8, with 17 bases in between. Germline V gene sequence: CDR1 PRHDT, CDR2 FYEKMQ (reference sequence). This CDR3 has 13 amino acids. The CDR3 sequence is CASTRLPPRGYTF. The CDR3, as DNA: TGTGCCAGCACTCGACTACCCCCGAGGGGCTACACCTTC.

The chain uses TRBV9 and TRBJ2-2; D might be TRBD2 (6 bases). Germline CDR1 SGDLS, CDR2 YYNGEE. The ends were cut back, 2 bases at V and 6 bases at J, with 14 bases in the middle. The CDR3 length is 15 residues. CDR3 sequence reads: CASSVIADAPGELFF. The CDR3 DNA is TGTGCCAGCAGCGTCATAGCGGACGCACCCGGGGAGCTGTTTTTT.

The chain carries TRBV7-2 and TRBJ2-1; 8 bases match TRBD2. The CDR3 is 17 amino acids. Germline values: CDR1 SGHTA, CDR2 FQGNSA. J gave up 3 bases and V 4 bases, and 11 bases lay outside the gene matches. The CDR3 sequence: CASSYSAGGGIYNEQFF. CDR3 DNA sequence: TGTGCCAGCAGCTATTCGGCGGGCGGGGGGATCTACAATGAGCAGTTCTTC.

This rearrangement joins TRBV7-9 to TRBJ2-7; 8 bases agree with TRBD1. V was pared by 5 bases and J by 6 bases, with 6 bases of the junction left unmatched. Germline CDR1 and CDR2: SEHNR and FQNEAQ (reference sequence). The CDR3 spans 13 residues. The chain's CDR3 is CASSPGQGLEQYF. CDR3 nucleotides: TGTGCCAGCAGCCCCGGACAGGGCCTCGAGCAGTACTTC.

The chain carries TRBV27 and TRBJ1-4, with D perhaps TRBD1 (5 bases). The germline V and J ends were trimmed by 0 bases and 2 bases, with 7 bases remaining between them. CDR3 length equals 15 residues. Germline CDR1 is MNHEY and CDR2 is SMNVEV (reference sequence). CDR3 sequence reads: CASSLSTDTNEKLFF. As DNA, the CDR3 is TGTGCCAGCAGTTTATCGACAGATACTAATGAAAAACTGTTTTTT.

This chain joins TRBV5-1 and TRBJ2-3; D ambiguous. Deletions cut 4 bases from V and 2 bases from J, with 11 bases between. This CDR3 is built from 14 residues. CDR1 SGHRS and CDR2 YFSETQ come from the germline V gene. The CDR3 DNA sequence: TGCGCCAGCAGCCCCGAACCTACCACAGATACGCAGTATTTT. Protein: CASSPEPTTDTQYF. The full variable domain, completed using reference TRBV5-1 and TRBJ2-3, is KAGVTQTPRYLIKTRGQQVTLSCSPISGHRSVSWYQQTPGQGLQFLFEYFSETQRNKGNFPGRFSGRQFSNSRSEMNVSTLELGDSALYLCASSPEPTTDTQYFGPGTRLTVL.

The CDR3, as DNA: TGTGCCAGCAGTAACCAGGACTCTGGCTACACCTTC. Translated: CASSNQDSGYTF. The J gene is TRBJ1-2, the V gene TRBV6-6; D gene unclear. The CDR3 covers 12 residues. Germline loops: CDR1 MNHNY, CDR2 SVGAGI (reference sequence). V was clipped by 5 bases and J by 7 bases, with 11 bases between them.

The chain is built from TRBV10-3 and TRBJ2-1; weak D call: TRBD1 (6 bases). The length of the CDR3 is 15 residues. Germline CDR1 reads ENHRY; CDR2 reads SYGVKD. Trimming took 6 bases from V and 4 from J, leaving 16 bases between them. The CDR3 region has the DNA TGTGCCATCAGCGGGACATCCCAGGGTTACAATGAGCAGTTCTTC. Encoded protein: CAISGTSQGYNEQFF.

J is TRBJ2-2 and V is TRBV27; 9 bases align to TRBD1. Germline V gene lookup returns CDR1 MNHEY and CDR2 SMNVEV (reference sequence). This CDR3 is 16 amino acids long. V dropped 2 bases and J dropped 6; count of bases not matched to a gene: 7. CDR3 sequence (DNA): TGTGCCAGCAGTTTACTCACCGGGACAGGGTCCGGGGAGCTGTTTTTT. Its protein product is CASSLLTGTGSGELFF.

The chain employs TRBV21-1 and TRBJ2-5; the D call TRBD2 from the table was never checked on the DNA. TRBV21-1 is marked as a pseudogene. This CDR3 region has 13 residues. This chain's CDR3 is CAGTFSPPETQYF. The CDR3 coding sequence is TGTGCCGGCACGTTTAGTCCCCCAGAGACCCAGTACTTC.

This chain links TRBV7-2 with TRBJ2-3, with 10 positions matching TRBD2. Germline V gene data show CDR1 as SGHTA and CDR2 as FQGNSA. The length of the CDR3 is 19 residues. V was pared by 0 bases and J by 0 bases, with 9 bases of the junction left unmatched. The CDR3 bases are TGTGCCAGCAGCTTAGCTCGGGGAGCGGGGGGGCGGAGCACAGATACGCAGTATTTT. Residues: CASSLARGAGGRSTDTQYF.

V usage is TRBV2 and J usage is TRBJ1-5, with D maybe TRBD1 (6 bases). Germline V gene data show CDR1 as SNHLY and CDR2 as FYNNEI. This CDR3 has 20 residues. V shed 4 bases and J shed 5 bases, with 30 bases lying between them. For the CDR3, the DNA is TGTGCCAGCAGTGGCATGGCGGACAGATCGTTTTTCTCCGACGATCAGCCCCAGCATTTT. Translated: CASSGMADRSFFSDDQPQHF.

The rearrangement links TRBV21-1 to TRBJ1-3. TRBV21-1 is a documented pseudogene. The CDR3 covers 16 residues. Here the CDR3 DNA reads TGTGCCAGCAGCAAAACGGGAACAAGCTCTGGAAACACCATATATTTT. Amino acid sequence: CASSKTGTSSGNTIYF.

The chain couples TRBV7-2 to TRBJ2-3; 9 positions match TRBD2. V was pared by 1 base and J by 5 bases, with 4 bases of the junction left unmatched. This CDR3 has 15 residues. The germline V gene has CDR1 SGHTA and CDR2 FQGNSA. This CDR3 reads CASSLVAGAGDTQYF. DNA for the CDR3: TGTGCCAGCAGCTTAGTAGCGGGGGCGGGAGATACGCAGTATTTT.

This clone was detected only once. This chain links TRBV14 with TRBJ1-2, with a tentative D call TRBD1 (6 bases). The ends were cut back, 2 bases at V and 8 bases at J, with 18 bases in the middle. CDR3 length: 15 amino acids. The germline gives CDR1 SGHDN, CDR2 FVKESK. CDR3 bases: TGTGCCAGCAGCCAATTTAGGGGGACACCGTCCGGCTACACCTTC. It codes for CASSQFRGTPSGYTF.

About this clone itself: The sample carries other DNA sequences with the same CDR3. The V and J genes are TRBV5-1 and TRBJ2-2, with 12 positions matching TRBD2. The CDR3 is 18 amino acids. Germline loops: CDR1 SGHRS, CDR2 YFSETQ. J was trimmed by 0 bases and V by 0 bases; bases with no gene match: 3. The CDR3 DNA reads TGCGCCAGCAGCTTGGGACTAGCGGGGGCCGCGAACACCGGGGAGCTGTTTTTT. It encodes CASSLGLAGAANTGELFF.

The chain links TRBV11-3 to TRBJ2-1, with a weak D call TRBD2 (7 bases). Germline values: CDR1 SGHNT, CDR2 YENEEA. The CDR3 has 16 amino acids. Trimming shortened V by 4 bases and J by 4 bases, and 17 bases separated the two germline ends. CDR3 region: CASSSGGGGAYNEQFF. Written as DNA, the CDR3 is TGTGCCAGCAGCTCCGGGGGCGGGGGCGCTTACAATGAGCAGTTCTTC.

About this clone: One end of the junction is discordant with germline, which a read error may explain. V and J are TRBV4-1 and TRBJ1-1, with D possibly being TRBD1 (6 bases). The CDR3 runs 16 residues. CDR1 MGHRA and CDR2 YSYEKL come from the germline V gene. CDR3 nucleotide sequence: TGCGCCAGCAGCCCATCAGGGGCTTGGGGAAACACTGAAGATTTCTTT. This sequence encodes CASSPSGAWGNTEDFF.